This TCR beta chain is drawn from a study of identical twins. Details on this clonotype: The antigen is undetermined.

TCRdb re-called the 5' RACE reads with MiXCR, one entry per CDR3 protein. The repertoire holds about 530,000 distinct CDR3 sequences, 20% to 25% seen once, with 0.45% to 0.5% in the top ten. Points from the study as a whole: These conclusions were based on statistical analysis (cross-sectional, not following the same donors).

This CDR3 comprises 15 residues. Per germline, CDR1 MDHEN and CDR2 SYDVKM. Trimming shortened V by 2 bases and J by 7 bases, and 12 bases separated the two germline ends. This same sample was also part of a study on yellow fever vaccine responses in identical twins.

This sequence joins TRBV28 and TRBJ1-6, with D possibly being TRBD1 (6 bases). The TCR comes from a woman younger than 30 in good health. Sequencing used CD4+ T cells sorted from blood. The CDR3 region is CASSLQGIRNSPLHF. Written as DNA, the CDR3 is TGTGCCAGCAGTTTACAGGGGATTAGAAATTCACCCCTCCACTTT.